This T cell receptor beta chain was sequenced in a study of T cells after yellow fever vaccination. The study's findings and limits: Some clonotypes, a small share, were shared between CD4 and CD8 compartments. Weaker, the secondary response had a peak occurring faster, on day 5 versus 15. Post-booster repertoires again held most primary-vaccination clones (around 95% CD4, roughly 90% CD8).

Making TCR cDNA involved 5'RACE template switching, which added UMIs and a universal primer site. MiXCR, applied by TCRdb to the 5' RACE reads, yields one record per CDR3 protein. The table records 300,000 to 400,000 distinct CDR3 sequences, roughly 8% of them present only once. This clonotype has more than one count but fewer than ten. Its specificity is unknown. The sequenced sample was PBMCs, obtained more than 40 days after the first yellow fever vaccination. The sequence was obtained from a man aged 18 to 29 who received the YFV17D yellow fever vaccine.

The CDR3 region has the DNA TGTGCCAGCAGATACGACAGGGATAACAATGAGCAGTTCTTC. Translating gives CASRYDRDNNEQFF. This chain connects TRBV7-6 to TRBJ2-1; TRBD1 matches 7 bases. V gave up 6 bases and J gave up 5 bases; unmatched junction bases: 7. CDR1 and CDR2 from the germline V gene are SGHVS and FNYEAQ. This CDR3 spans 14 amino acids. The entire variable domain, with the rest obtained from reference TRBV7-6 and TRBJ2-1, is as follows: GAGVSQSPRYKVTKRGQDVALRCDPISGHVSLYWYRQALGQGPEFLTYFNYEAQQDKSGLPNDRFSAERPEGSISTLTIQRTEQRDSAMYRCASRYDRDNNEQFFGPGTRLTVL.